The clone carrying this T cell receptor (beta chain) has only a few counts. The antigen is not known. This CDR3 region has 14 residues. The V end was cut by 4 bases, the J end by 7 bases, with 14 bases between. Germline V gene sequence: CDR1 SGHTA, CDR2 FQGNSA. The data originate from a study of T-cell memory formation after mild COVID-19. Via MiXCR, TCRdb re-called the 5' RACE reads, giving one row per CDR3 protein. Among around 150,000 distinct CDR3 sequences, 9.5% to 13% were seen once, and the ten largest hold approximately 3.8%. Findings and caveats of the study: Shrinking CD4+ clones resided mostly in CM and EM, and CD8+ ones in EMRA.

Sequencing was done on a sample of PBMCs or a T cell subset sorted from them (not recorded which). The V and J genes are TRBV7-2 and TRBJ2-1; D may correspond to TRBD1 or TRBD2 (7 bases each). This clonotype originated in a man aged 18 to 30 who had mild COVID-19 (a few samples of this study predate the infection). Cell type and time point are not known. The CDR3 region has the DNA TGTGCCAGCAGCTCCAGGGGGGGACAGAATGAGCAGTTCTTC. It specifies CASSSRGGQNEQFF.